The next 24 T cell receptor beta chains were all read from a single sample in a study of long-term antiretroviral therapy in people with HIV. Version v3.0 of the immunoSEQ assay ran at survey level. Measured with immunoSEQ multiplex PCR; TCRdb has only the in-frame clones, and not every one. Among some 16,000 clones listed, 94% were seen once. The sample was unsorted PBMCs, taken roughly 6.4 years after starting antiretroviral therapy. The receptors were sampled from a woman aged 45-65 years with HIV.

This clone appeared once. The DNA of the CDR3 is TGTGCCAGTAGTATAGGACTTACAGGGTTTAGTGAGCAGTTCTTC. Protein: CASSIGLTGFSEQFF. This chain uses TRBV19 with TRBJ2-1; TRBD1 might be the D (6 bases). This CDR3 is 15 amino acids long. The ends were cut back, 1 base at V and 9 bases at J, with 16 bases in the middle. Germline CDR1 reads LNHDA; CDR2 reads SQIVND (reference sequence).

V gene TRBV6-5 combines with J gene TRBJ1-1; a weak D match, TRBD1 (5 bases). CDR1 MNHEY and CDR2 SVGAGI come from the germline V gene. V lost 4 bases to trimming and J lost 0 bases, with 15 bases between them. This CDR3 contains 16 residues. Here the CDR3 reads CASSLAGGALNTEAFF. CDR3 DNA: TGTGCCAGCAGTTTGGCGGGGGGAGCTTTGAACACTGAAGCTTTCTTT.

The chain is built from TRBV28 and TRBJ2-2, with TRBD1 identical over 7 bases. This CDR3 spans 16 amino acids. Germline-derived CDR1 and CDR2 are MDHEN and SYDVKM. V shed 4 bases, J shed 1 base, and the junction held 6 bases outside the gene matches. The CDR3 sequence is CASSSPGQRNTGELFF. The CDR3 region has the DNA TGTGCCAGCAGTTCGCCGGGACAGAGGAACACCGGGGAGCTGTTTTTT.

This clone was recorded once. The genes are TRBV6-5 and TRBJ1-1, with TRBD1 identical over 8 bases. The CDR3 is 14 amino acids. J gave up 4 bases and V 1 base, and 2 bases lay outside the gene matches. Per germline, CDR1 MNHEY and CDR2 SVGAGI. The CDR3 DNA is TGTGCCAGCAGTTACTTCGACAGGGGCACTGAAGCTTTCTTT. It yields the protein CASSYFDRGTEAFF.

Here the CDR3 reads CASSTTGVTTDTQYF. The DNA for the CDR3 is TGTGCCAGCTCAACGACAGGGGTTACCACAGATACGCAGTATTTT. V gene TRBV18 combines with J gene TRBJ2-3; the match to TRBD1 covers 8 bases. Trimming removed 5 bases from V and 2 bases from J; junction bases left unmatched: 6. Germline V gene sequence: CDR1 KGHSH, CDR2 LQKENI. The CDR3 length is 15 residues.

The genes are TRBV7-2 and TRBJ2-7; TRBD2 matches 11 bases. Germline V gene sequence: CDR1 SGHTA, CDR2 FQGNSA. J was trimmed by 7 bases and V by 3 bases; bases with no gene match: 11. This CDR3 comprises 16 residues. In nucleotides, the CDR3 is TGTGCCAGCAGCTTCATGGGCGAACTAGCGGGGGAAGAGCAGTACTTC. Translation: CASSFMGELAGEEQYF.

This clone turned up a few times. J is TRBJ1-1 and V is TRBV6-6, with D perhaps TRBD1 (6 bases). Germline CDR1 and CDR2: MNHNY and SVGAGI (reference sequence). V was pared by 6 bases and J by 6 bases, with 8 bases between. The CDR3 extends over 11 amino acids. CDR3 loop: CASRRTAEAFF. The CDR3 nucleotides are TGTGCCAGCAGACGGACAGCTGAAGCTTTCTTT.

The chain couples TRBV7-2 to TRBJ1-5; D not resolved. The V end lost 3 bases, the J end lost 6 bases, and 12 bases lay between the germline ends. The CDR3 has 14 amino acids. CDR1 is SGHTA and CDR2 is FQGNSA in the germline V gene. CDR3 bases: TGTGCCAGCAGCTTCATCATAGAATCTCAGCCCCAGCATTTT. It translates to CASSFIIESQPQHF. Full variable domain (remainder filled in from reference TRBV7-2 and TRBJ1-5): GAGVSQSPSNKVTEKGKDVELRCDPISGHTALYWYRQSLGQGLEFLIYFQGNSAPDKSGLPSDRFSAERTGGSVSTLTIQRTQQEDSAVYLCASSFIIESQPQHFGDGTRLSIL.

The V call is TRBV12-5, the J call TRBJ2-1; a possible D gene is TRBD2 (5 bases). The CDR3 spans 12 residues. V shed 6 bases and J shed 2 bases, with 5 bases lying between them. In germline, CDR1 is LGHNT, CDR2 FRNRAP. The chain's CDR3 is CASGGTYNEQFF. Written as DNA, the CDR3 is TGTGCTAGTGGCGGGACCTACAATGAGCAGTTCTTC.

The chain joins TRBV4-1 to TRBJ1-5; 7 positions agree with TRBD1. This CDR3 is 15 amino acids long. The junction had 7 bases not matched to a gene; V was cut back by 6 bases and J by 2 bases. Germline lookup yields CDR1 MGHRA and CDR2 YSYEKL. This CDR3 reads CASRRTGEGNQPQHF. CDR3 in DNA: TGCGCCAGCAGAAGGACAGGAGAGGGCAATCAGCCCCAGCATTTT.

This chain connects TRBV14 to TRBJ1-3, with D hard to call. The V gene's germline CDR1 is SGHDN and CDR2 FVKESK. V lost 0 bases and J 5 bases, leaving 14 bases between the germline ends. The CDR3 consists of 16 residues. The DNA for the CDR3 is TGTGCCAGCAGCCAAGATGGCAGGCCCGGACGAAACACCATATATTTT. It yields the protein CASSQDGRPGRNTIYF.

This sequence joins TRBV5-1 and TRBJ1-2; D remains ambiguous. V shed 4 bases and J shed 8 bases, with 12 bases lying between them. Germline values: CDR1 SGHRS, CDR2 YFSETQ. The CDR3 extends over 12 amino acids. CDR3 DNA: TGCGCCAGCAGCCCCTCCGAGTCCGGCTACACCTTC. This sequence encodes CASSPSESGYTF.

This sequence joins TRBV5-4 and TRBJ2-5; D might be TRBD2 (5 bases). The germline V gene encodes CDR1 SGHNT and CDR2 YYREEE (reference sequence). Trimming shortened V by 3 bases and J by 5 bases, and 8 bases separated the two germline ends. The CDR3 is 12 residues long. The chain's CDR3 is CASSSWEETQYF. The CDR3 region has the DNA TGTGCCAGCAGCTCCTGGGAGGAGACCCAGTACTTC.

The rearrangement links TRBV5-1 to TRBJ2-7; 7 bases line up with TRBD2. Germline V gene data show CDR1 as SGHRS and CDR2 as YFSETQ. The CDR3 is made up of 15 amino acids. V trimming: 0 bases; J trimming: 5 bases; junction bases outside the gene matches: 8. The CDR3 DNA sequence: TGCGCCAGCAGCTTGGCCGCCGGAGGGAGGGACGAGCAGTACTTC. It translates to CASSLAAGGRDEQYF.

V gene TRBV5-6 combines with J gene TRBJ2-7, with D possibly being TRBD2 (6 bases). The ends were cut back, 3 bases at V and 5 bases at J, with 12 bases in the middle. CDR3 size: 13 residues. The germline V gene has CDR1 SGHDT and CDR2 YYEEEE. The CDR3 here is CASSSGPGDEQYF. As DNA, the CDR3 is TGTGCCAGCAGCTCCGGGCCGGGGGACGAGCAGTACTTC. The full variable domain, in which reference TRBV5-6 and TRBJ2-7 provide the parts outside the CDR3, is DAGVTQSPTHLIKTRGQQVTLRCSPKSGHDTVSWYQQALGQGPQFIFQYYEEEERQRGNFPDRFSGHQFPNYSSELNVNALLLGDSALYLCASSSGPGDEQYFGPGTRLTVT.

V gene TRBV28 combines with J gene TRBJ2-5; 10 bases map to TRBD1. Germline loops: CDR1 MDHEN, CDR2 SYDVKM. The CDR3 spans 16 residues. Unmatched junction bases numbered 7, after V lost 3 bases and J lost 3 bases. As DNA, the CDR3 is TGTGCCAGCAGTTTGGGTAGCGGACAGGGGGAAGAGACCCAGTACTTC. Protein: CASSLGSGQGEETQYF.

The chain has TRBV6-1 and TRBJ1-5; 8 bases are a match to TRBD1. The CDR3 has 15 residues. V trimming: 6 bases; J trimming: 9 bases; junction bases outside the gene matches: 13. The V gene's germline CDR1 is MNHNS and CDR2 SASEGT. In nucleotides, the CDR3 is TGTGCCAGCAGACAAAATCAGGGGGCGGATTCGCCCCAGCATTTT. Amino acids: CASRQNQGADSPQHF.

V and J are TRBV2 and TRBJ2-1; 10 bases are a match to TRBD2. Trimming cost V 8 bases and J 8 bases; bases outside gene matches: 12. Germline CDR1 SNHLY, CDR2 FYNNEI. This CDR3 is 15 amino acids long. Written as DNA, the CDR3 is TGTGCCAGCCAAGACTTTAGCGGGAGGTTGCATGAGCAGTTCTTC. It specifies CASQDFSGRLHEQFF.

This sequence joins TRBV15 and TRBJ1-3; no clear D. Trimming stripped 0 bases from V and 4 bases from J, with 10 bases between. The CDR3 has 15 amino acids. Germline values: CDR1 LNHNV, CDR2 YYDKDF (reference sequence). The CDR3 sequence is CATSRDFASGNTIYF. CDR3 bases: TGTGCCACCAGCAGAGATTTTGCCTCGGGAAACACCATATATTTT.

This clone appeared a single time. V gene TRBV7-2 combines with J gene TRBJ1-3; D remains ambiguous. The CDR3 totals 16 residues. Germline-derived CDR1 and CDR2 are SGHTA and FQGNSA. V was trimmed by 5 bases and J by 0 bases, leaving 14 bases between them. In nucleotides, the CDR3 is TGTGCCAGCAGCAAAGTCGGAGCTTTCTCTGGAAACACCATATATTTT. Translation: CASSKVGAFSGNTIYF.

The V and J genes are TRBV18 and TRBJ2-5; no clear D gene. CDR3 length: 12 residues. Germline lookup yields CDR1 KGHSH and CDR2 LQKENI. V shed 0 bases and J shed 4 bases, with 3 bases lying between them. CDR3 protein: CASSPPGETQYF. Here the CDR3 DNA reads TGTGCCAGCTCACCACCGGGAGAGACCCAGTACTTC.

The V call is TRBV2, the J call TRBJ2-1; TRBD1 is a possible D gene (5 bases). In germline, CDR1 is SNHLY, CDR2 FYNNEI. This CDR3 region has 14 residues. The germline V and J ends were trimmed by 3 bases and 4 bases, with 10 bases remaining between them. CDR3 DNA: TGTGCCAGCAGTGACAGGGTGGGGTACAATGAGCAGTTCTTC. It is translated as CASSDRVGYNEQFF. Combining the CDR3 with reference TRBV2 and TRBJ2-1 gives the whole variable domain EPEVTQTPSHQVTQMGQEVILRCVPISNHLYFYWYRQILGQKVEFLVSFYNNEISEKSEIFDDQFSVERPDGSNFTLKIRSTKLEDSAMYFCASSDRVGYNEQFFGPGTRLTVL.

The chain carries TRBV5-1 and TRBJ2-2; D is ambiguous. The CDR3 covers 15 residues. V was cut by 0 bases and J by 0 bases, with 6 bases left in between. Germline-derived CDR1 and CDR2 are SGHRS and YFSETQ. The CDR3 DNA is TGCGCCAGCAGCTTGGAGATCTCGAACACCGGGGAGCTGTTTTTT. Protein: CASSLEISNTGELFF.

J is TRBJ1-4 and V is TRBV2; D is possibly TRBD1 (5 bases). Deletions cut 4 bases from V and 2 bases from J, with 11 bases between. This CDR3 comprises 15 residues. Germline loops: CDR1 SNHLY, CDR2 FYNNEI. The DNA of the CDR3 is TGTGCCAGCAGTGCATCCAGGGCGACTAATGAAAAACTGTTTTTT. Protein sequence: CASSASRATNEKLFF.